These 9 T cell receptor beta chains share one sample of origin, sequenced in a study of cytomegalovirus exposure and HLA in healthy donors. TCRdb's copy holds only in-frame clones and misses some; the assay was immunoSEQ multiplex PCR. This table has fewer than 120,000 clones, 85% to 90% appearing once. Sequencing was done on a sample of PBMCs. All receptors come from a woman in her 30s in good health and CMV-seropositive.

The chain employs TRBV4-3 and TRBJ2-1, with TRBD2 as a possible D gene (5 bases). Trimming removed 1 base from V and 10 bases from J, with 17 bases in between. In germline, CDR1 is LGHNA, CDR2 YSLEER. The CDR3 is made up of 15 amino acids. CDR3 coding DNA: TGCGCCAGCAGCCAAGTTCTACGTGGTGGGGAGGAGCAGTTCTTC. Residues: CASSQVLRGGEEQFF.

This clone was recorded a few times. The chain combines TRBV19 with TRBJ2-1; 9 bases are shared with TRBD1. This CDR3 has 14 amino acids. V trimming: 4 bases; J trimming: 4 bases; junction bases outside the gene matches: 2. Germline V gene data show CDR1 as LNHDA and CDR2 as SQIVND (reference sequence). In nucleotides, the CDR3 is TGTGCCAGTAGTACAGGACAGGGGTACAATGAGCAGTTCTTC. Its protein is CASSTGQGYNEQFF.

The gene calls are TRBV6-1 and TRBJ1-1; TRBD1 agrees at 7 bases. The CDR3 is made up of 12 amino acids. With 6 bases clipped from V and 4 bases from J, the junction kept 2 bases outside the gene matches. Per germline, CDR1 MNHNS and CDR2 SASEGT. In DNA, the CDR3 is TGTGCCAGCAGGGGACAGATCACTGAAGCTTTCTTT. It is translated as CASRGQITEAFF.

The V and J genes are TRBV28 and TRBJ1-5; 7 positions match TRBD1. Germline CDR1 MDHEN, CDR2 SYDVKM. This CDR3 is 15 amino acids long. V lost 6 bases to trimming and J lost 5 bases; unmatched junction nucleotides: 10. CDR3 residues: CASRGTGEIDQPQHF. The CDR3 bases are TGTGCCAGCAGGGGAACAGGGGAGATAGATCAGCCCCAGCATTTT.

The V call is TRBV6-1, the J call TRBJ1-1; 8 bases map to TRBD1. With 4 bases clipped from V and 0 bases from J, the junction kept 4 bases outside the gene matches. The length of the CDR3 is 15 residues. CDR1 and CDR2 from the germline V gene are MNHNS and SASEGT. This CDR3 reads CASSGQGQVNTEAFF. The CDR3 bases are TGTGCCAGCAGTGGACAGGGACAGGTGAACACTGAAGCTTTCTTT.

The chain uses TRBV9 and TRBJ2-5; 11 positions match TRBD2. Trimming cost V 3 bases and J 5 bases; bases outside gene matches: 9. Germline CDR1 reads SGDLS; CDR2 reads YYNGEE. The CDR3 loop spans 16 amino acids. The CDR3 nucleotides read TGTGCCAGCAGCGCGACCATAGCGGGAGGGAGCGAGACCCAGTACTTC. Encoded protein: CASSATIAGGSETQYF.

The chain uses TRBV12-5 and TRBJ1-3; weak D call: TRBD1 (6 bases). Germline CDR1 and CDR2: LGHNT and FRNRAP. The CDR3 has 16 amino acids. Between the trimmed V and J ends, which lost 2 bases and 0 bases, there was a span of 11 bases. DNA of the CDR3: TGTGCTAGTGGTTTGCTGGGCAGGGGCTCTGGAAACACCATATATTTT. Protein product: CASGLLGRGSGNTIYF. Drawing the rest from reference TRBV12-5 and TRBJ1-3, the complete variable domain is DARVTQTPRHKVTEMGQEVTMRCQPILGHNTVFWYRQTMMQGLELLAYFRNRAPLDDSGMPKDRFSAEMPDATLATLKIQPSEPRDSAVYFCASGLLGRGSGNTIYFGEGSWLTVV.

The chain combines TRBV6-5 with TRBJ1-1; TRBD1 agrees at 8 bases. In germline, CDR1 is MNHEY, CDR2 SVGAGI. This CDR3 contains 13 residues. V gave up 5 bases and J gave up 11 bases; unmatched junction bases: 10. The CDR3 here is CASSAGTGINAFF. The CDR3 DNA follows: TGTGCCAGCAGTGCCGGGACAGGCATAAATGCTTTCTTT.

The chain uses TRBV2 and TRBJ2-1; 10 positions match TRBD2. The V segment lost 8 bases and the J segment 8 bases; nucleotides outside the gene matches: 9. Germline V CDR1 and CDR2: SNHLY, FYNNEI. The CDR3 length is 14 residues. The CDR3 loop reads CASGGASGSHEQFF. CDR3 nucleotide sequence: TGTGCCAGCGGGGGGGCTAGCGGGAGTCATGAGCAGTTCTTC. The full variable domain, rest sourced from reference TRBV2 and TRBJ2-1, is EPEVTQTPSHQVTQMGQEVILRCVPISNHLYFYWYRQILGQKVEFLVSFYNNEISEKSEIFDDQFSVERPDGSNFTLKIRSTKLEDSAMYFCASGGASGSHEQFFGPGTRLTVL.